A selection of T cell receptor beta chains follows, all from one sample in a study of identifying expanded T cells in peripheral blood. Using immunoSEQ multiplex PCR, the repertoire was profiled, and TCRdb retains in-frame clones only, with some absent. The table records more than 50,000 clones, around 83% of them present only once. The sequencing sample was made of blood. The receptors stem from a person aged 18 to 75 in good health. Both conserved end residues are part of each CDR3. The D gene is left open where the match is weak.

j_call d_call v_call cdr3_aa
TRBJ2-2 TRBD2 TRBV5-1 CASSSLLAGGNTGELFF
TRBJ1-1 NA TRBV7-9 CASSLASTEAFF
TRBJ2-1 TRBD1 TRBV5-8 CASSLGQGRNNEQFF
TRBJ2-7 TRBD1 TRBV4-1 CASSQVGQGPYEQYF
TRBJ2-2 TRBD2 TRBV7-6 CASSLRGLASGELFF
TRBJ1-4 NA TRBV11-2 CASTTGFSNEKLFF
TRBJ2-2 NA TRBV5-1 CASSLGDNTGELFF
TRBJ2-1 NA TRBV11-2 CASSLPRSYNEQFF
TRBJ2-5 NA TRBV29-1 CSVTETAVETQYF
TRBJ1-2 TRBD1 TRBV11-3 CASSPGQGSYGHGYTF
TRBJ2-2 NA TRBV19 CASSRGPQRAGELFF
TRBJ1-1 NA TRBV29-1 CSLEGVAASLNTEAFF
TRBJ1-3 NA TRBV11-2 CASSLVSFWGGNTIYF
TRBJ2-7 NA TRBV6-6 CASSFRGTSEQYF
TRBJ1-2 TRBD1 TRBV6-1 CASNAGGRVYGYTF
TRBJ2-5 NA TRBV29-1 CSVRRGLGETQYF
TRBJ2-3 NA TRBV5-1 CASSFFPSTDTQYF
TRBJ2-1 TRBD2 TRBV2 CASSEMGSGGLRGQFF
TRBJ2-1 NA TRBV11-3 CASSSQDNEQFF
TRBJ2-3 TRBD2 TRBV19 CASSIPSGSGTQYF
TRBJ2-4 NA TRBV5-6 CASSSPGQSKNIQYF
TRBJ2-1 NA TRBV10-2 CATSGALYNEQFF
TRBJ2-1 TRBD2 TRBV4-3 CASSQESLAGYSSYNEQFF
TRBJ1-5 NA TRBV30 CAWSTGGGNQPQHF
TRBJ2-3 NA TRBV7-6 CASSPWGAGTTDTQYF
TRBJ2-1 NA TRBV29-1 CSAGKANYNEQFF
TRBJ2-5 TRBD2 TRBV7-9 CASSVAGGKETQYF
TRBJ1-2 NA TRBV19 CASSFRDGYTF
TRBJ1-5 NA TRBV6-1 CARRGGDERQPQHF
TRBJ2-3 TRBD2 TRBV6-1 CASTGVAGGGDTQYF
TRBJ2-1 TRBD2 TRBV19 CASRGLDYNEQFF
TRBJ2-1 TRBD2 TRBV5-5 CASSLLLAGFDEQFF
TRBJ2-6 NA TRBV7-9 CASGVLNSGANVLTF
TRBJ2-1 TRBD2 TRBV7-2 CASSLGVAGGPGNEQFF
TRBJ2-5 NA TRBV5-8 CASSLAWETQYF
TRBJ2-5 NA TRBV6-5 CASSYSTSETQYF
TRBJ2-3 NA TRBV7-2 CASSLAYDADTQYF
TRBJ1-2 NA TRBV5-4 CAGGDGARGYTF
TRBJ1-1 NA TRBV5-1 CASSFGRNNLMNTEAFF
TRBJ2-5 NA TRBV12-5 CASGRDQETQYF
TRBJ2-3 NA TRBV9 CASTKRGTSTDTQYF
TRBJ1-5 NA TRBV6-6 CASGSTGNQPQHF
TRBJ1-1 NA TRBV30 CAWSSMNTEAFF
TRBJ1-2 NA TRBV4-2 CASSQQNYGYTF
TRBJ1-2 NA TRBV5-1 CASSPDPGTAYGYTF
TRBJ2-5 NA TRBV13 CASSGKGGPRETQYF
TRBJ2-7 TRBD2 TRBV12-5 CASGLVLGTSGYEQYF
TRBJ2-7 NA TRBV30 CAWSVDSSYEQYF
TRBJ2-4 NA TRBV5-6 CASSSPGAKNIQYF
TRBJ2-2 NA TRBV6-1 CASRSILGATGELFF
TRBJ1-2 NA TRBV2 CASSEETGGYTF
TRBJ1-6 NA TRBV9 CASSVGDSPLHF
TRBJ2-2 TRBD1 TRBV19 CASSTSRPGQGNTGELFF
TRBJ2-7 NA TRBV19 CASSIGGEFNEQYF
TRBJ2-3 NA TRBV12-5 CASAFAISDTQYF
TRBJ2-5 NA TRBV14 CASSQSRTSSQYF
TRBJ1-2 NA TRBV18 CASSPPEVGYGYTF
TRBJ1-5 TRBD1 TRBV7-9 CASSSDRVGDQPQHF
TRBJ2-1 TRBD1 TRBV11-2 CASSPPGQGNEQFF